These 19 T cell receptor beta chains were all obtained from the same sample, sequenced in a study of cytomegalovirus exposure and HLA in healthy donors. Primers: 60 Vbeta forward and 13 Jbeta reverse. The protocol was immunoSEQ multiplex PCR, while the TCRdb copy is restricted to in-frame clones and leaves out a portion. The sample lists about 93,000 clones; approximately 81% were seen once. Specimen: PBMCs. The source is a woman aged 40 to 49 in good health and CMV-seronegative.

This chain joins TRBV19 and TRBJ1-1; D uncertain. The CDR3 has 15 amino acids. V shed 1 base and J shed 0 bases, with 9 bases lying between them. Germline CDR1 and CDR2: LNHDA and SQIVND (reference sequence). DNA of the CDR3: TGTGCCAGTAGTATAGTCGGGGTCATGAACACTGAAGCTTTCTTT. This codes for CASSIVGVMNTEAFF.

The chain is built from TRBV9 and TRBJ1-5; 7 nucleotides align to TRBD1. Germline V CDR1 and CDR2: SGDLS, YYNGEE. The CDR3 is 15 amino acids. J gave up 2 bases and V 5 bases, and 7 bases lay outside the gene matches. CDR3 DNA sequence: TGTGCCAGCAGTACAGGGGCTCTGGGCAATCAGCCCCAGCATTTT. Translation: CASSTGALGNQPQHF.

The chain is built from TRBV28 and TRBJ2-3; D is unclear. Germline loops: CDR1 MDHEN, CDR2 SYDVKM. The V gene lost 2 bases and the J gene lost 14 bases, with 11 bases spanning the gap. The CDR3 covers 11 residues. The CDR3 bases are TGTGCCAGCAGTTTAGTCCGCGCCTGGTATTTT. Translating it yields CASSLVRAWYF.

This clone was observed a single time. The V gene is TRBV11-2, the J gene TRBJ2-7; D possibly corresponds to TRBD1 (7 bases). Per the germline V gene, CDR1 is SGHAT and CDR2 is FQNNGV. The CDR3 contains 15 residues. Between the trimmed V and J ends, which lost 3 bases and 4 bases, there was a span of 16 bases. The DNA for the CDR3 is TGTGCCAGCAGCTTCGACGGAGGGGGCCTTTACGAGCAGTACTTC. Its translation is CASSFDGGGLYEQYF.

The chain uses TRBV5-5 and TRBJ2-2, with TRBD1 as a possible D gene (5 bases). The germline gives CDR1 SGHKS, CDR2 YYEKEE (reference sequence). The CDR3 length is 14 residues. V was cut by 4 bases and J by 7 bases, with 14 bases left in between. In DNA, the CDR3 is TGTGCCAGCAGCCAGTGGGTAGGGGTCGGGGAGCTGTTTTTT. Translating it yields CASSQWVGVGELFF.

This clone occurred a few times. The chain has TRBV11-2 and TRBJ2-1, with a tentative D call TRBD2 (5 bases). Looked up from germline, CDR1 is SGHAT and CDR2 is FQNNGV. The CDR3 covers 14 residues. V lost 4 bases to trimming and J lost 6 bases, with 13 bases between them. The CDR3 region is CASSSALGSNEQFF. The CDR3 DNA is TGTGCCAGCAGCTCCGCACTAGGTTCCAATGAGCAGTTCTTC.

V is TRBV28 and J is TRBJ2-7; maybe TRBD1 (6 bases). V was shortened by 7 bases and J by 2 bases, with 12 bases between the two germline ends. CDR1 and CDR2 (germline): MDHEN, SYDVKM. CDR3 length: 13 residues. The CDR3 DNA reads TGTGCCAGCAAGCGACAGGTTACCTACGAGCAGTACTTC. It encodes CASKRQVTYEQYF.

As regards this clone: Other DNA variants within this sample encode the same CDR3. The chain uses TRBV28 and TRBJ1-5; D is possibly TRBD1 (6 bases). With 4 bases removed from V and 7 bases from J, the gap between germline ends came to 8 bases. The CDR3 length is 12 residues. Germline V CDR1 and CDR2: MDHEN, SYDVKM. CDR3 sequence: CASSSGVQPQHF. CDR3 coding DNA: TGTGCCAGCAGTTCAGGGGTACAGCCCCAGCATTTT.

The chain joins TRBV6-1 to TRBJ2-5, with 8 bases lining up with TRBD2. The CDR3 length is 13 residues. The germline gives CDR1 MNHNS, CDR2 SASEGT. The J segment lost 2 bases and the V segment lost 5 bases, leaving 1 base of the junction unmatched. The CDR3 sequence: CASSTSGQETQYF. CDR3 DNA: TGTGCCAGCAGTACTAGCGGACAAGAGACCCAGTACTTC.

The J gene is TRBJ2-7, the V gene TRBV7-8, with 9 bases matching TRBD1. CDR3 length: 13 residues. Germline V lookup: CDR1 SGHVS, CDR2 FQNEAQ. J lost 5 bases, V lost 2 bases, and 1 base had no gene match. The DNA of the CDR3 is TGTGCCAGCAGCTTAACAGGGGGCCACGAGCAGTACTTC. Encoded protein: CASSLTGGHEQYF.

V gene TRBV7-2 combines with J gene TRBJ2-3; 8 nucleotides match TRBD2. Germline values: CDR1 SGHTA, CDR2 FQGNSA. CDR3 size: 14 residues. The V segment lost 6 bases and the J segment 5 bases; nucleotides outside the gene matches: 7. The CDR3 spells CASRRSLAGDTQYF. DNA for the CDR3: TGTGCCAGCAGGAGGAGTCTAGCGGGAGATACGCAGTATTTT.

The genes are TRBV5-1 and TRBJ2-1; D is possibly TRBD2 (5 bases). V lost 4 bases, J lost 0 bases, and 14 bases lay in between. The CDR3 covers 16 residues. Looked up from germline, CDR1 is SGHRS and CDR2 is YFSETQ. Written as DNA, the CDR3 is TGCGCCAGCAGCGTCAGCGGTACGCCCTCCTACAATGAGCAGTTCTTC. Translated: CASSVSGTPSYNEQFF.

V is TRBV11-2 and J is TRBJ2-2; possibly TRBD2 for D (6 bases). Trimming stripped 5 bases from V and 6 bases from J, with 13 bases between. CDR3 size: 14 residues. CDR1 is SGHAT and CDR2 is FQNNGV in the germline V gene. CDR3 nucleotides: TGTGCCAGCAGCGAGACTAGTATCGCCGGGGAGCTGTTTTTT. Translation gives CASSETSIAGELFF.

This chain joins TRBV10-3 and TRBJ2-1, with 10 positions matching TRBD1. The CDR3 has 16 amino acids. The V gene's germline CDR1 is ENHRY and CDR2 SYGVKD. J was trimmed by 7 bases and V by 4 bases; bases with no gene match: 10. The CDR3 is CAISGRGQGVGNEQFF. CDR3 nucleotide sequence: TGTGCCATCAGTGGGAGAGGACAGGGGGTCGGTAATGAGCAGTTCTTC.

The rearrangement links TRBV25-1 to TRBJ1-2; D not resolved. Trimming removed 6 bases at V and 2 bases at J, with 10 bases between. The CDR3 contains 13 residues. Germline CDR1 is MGHDK and CDR2 is SYGVNS. The CDR3 nucleotides are TGTGCCAGCAGCGAAGGGCAGAACTATGGCTACACCTTC. The encoded protein is CASSEGQNYGYTF.

This chain uses TRBV27 with TRBJ2-1; 16 bases are a match to TRBD2. The CDR3 spans 18 residues. The junction had 9 bases not matched to a gene; V was cut back by 4 bases and J by 6 bases. Germline V gene data show CDR1 as MNHEY and CDR2 as SMNVEV (reference sequence). CDR3 sequence (DNA): TGTGCCAGCAGTTCTCGAGGGACTAGCGGGAGGGGGGGCAATGAGCAGTTCTTC. It codes for CASSSRGTSGRGGNEQFF.

This clone has just a few counts. It is likely a read error: a sequence one base away is far more abundant. Distinct nucleotide sequences in the sample also encode this CDR3. J is TRBJ2-5 and V is TRBV4-1; possible D gene TRBD1, 5 bases. The V end was cut by 1 base, the J end by 2 bases, with 11 bases between. Germline V gives CDR1 MGHRA, CDR2 YSYEKL. This CDR3 comprises 15 residues. The CDR3 spells CASSQASGPQETQYF. In DNA form, the CDR3 reads TGCGCCAGCAGCCAAGCCTCAGGGCCTCAAGAGACCCAGTACTTC.

The J gene is TRBJ2-2, the V gene TRBV5-1, with TRBD1 identical over 7 bases. The germline gives CDR1 SGHRS, CDR2 YFSETQ. The V segment lost 3 bases and the J segment 5 bases; nucleotides outside the gene matches: 4. This CDR3 is 14 amino acids long. CDR3 loop: CASSYKQGTGELFF. For the CDR3, the DNA is TGCGCCAGCAGCTACAAACAGGGGACCGGGGAGCTGTTTTTT.

This clone turned up a few times. V usage is TRBV5-6 and J usage is TRBJ2-7; D is ambiguous. CDR1 is SGHDT, CDR2 YYEEEE, per germline. The CDR3 has 14 residues. Trimming took 6 bases from V and 0 from J, leaving 13 bases between them. The CDR3 coding sequence is TGTGCCAGCAAGCTGCGTTCGATCTCCTACGAGCAGTACTTC. Its translation: CASKLRSISYEQYF.